This T cell receptor beta chain was observed in a study of monozygotic twins with inflammatory bowel disease. Germline V gene data show CDR1 as SGHTA and CDR2 as FQGNSA. This CDR3 is built from 17 residues. From the 5' RACE reads, TCRdb lists one entry per CDR3 protein and no DNA. This specimen shows approximately 330,000 distinct CDR3 sequences; the ten leading clones hold approximately 2%. The sample consisted of blood. V usage is TRBV7-2 and J usage is TRBJ1-2; TCRdb's assignment of TRBD1 cannot be checked, as there is no DNA. The clonotype comes from a human donor with ulcerative colitis or Crohn's disease, or a healthy co-twin of an affected twin (not recorded which). CDR3 sequence: CASSLYTPGQGVYGYTF.